This is a list of T cell receptor beta chains from one sample in a study of T cells in Graves' hyperthyroidism and ophthalmopathy. TCRdb reprocessed the multiplex PCR reads via MiXCR and lists one record per CDR3 protein. Here the sample spans 530,000 or so distinct CDR3 sequences, approximately 24% being singletons. Sequencing was performed on blood. These receptors originate from a woman aged 25 to 39 with Graves' ophthalmopathy. Both conserved end residues are part of each CDR3. The D gene is left open where the match is weak. Some rows have no size entry. The others give once, few or many, or a class for an expanded clone.

V gene: TRBV5-1
J gene: TRBJ2-5
clone size: many
D gene: TRBD1
CDR3 DNA: TGCGCCAGTGGACAGGGGCAAGAGACCCAGTACTTC
CDR3 protein: CASGQGQETQYF

V gene: TRBV6-2/TRBV6-3
J gene: TRBJ2-2
clone size: .
D gene: TRBD1
CDR3 DNA: TGTGCCAGCAGTAGGCTCGTGGGACAGGGCACCGGGGAGCTGTTTTTT
CDR3 protein: CASSRLVGQGTGELFF

V gene: TRBV20-1
J gene: TRBJ1-5
clone size: .
D gene: .
CDR3 DNA: TGCAGTGCTAGAGAAGGGGGGGCTGGTCAGCCCCAGCATTTT
CDR3 protein: CSAREGGAGQPQHF

V gene: TRBV6-5
J gene: TRBJ2-7
clone size: many
D gene: TRBD1
CDR3 DNA: TGTGCCAGCAGTTACTCCGGGAACAGGGGTCTCGACGAGCAGTACTTC
CDR3 protein: CASSYSGNRGLDEQYF

V gene: TRBV28
J gene: TRBJ2-5
clone size: few
D gene: .
CDR3 DNA: TGTGCCAGCAGTTCGGGACTTTTCCAAGAGACCCAGTACTTC
CDR3 protein: CASSSGLFQETQYF

V gene: TRBV9
J gene: TRBJ1-2
clone size: .
D gene: .
CDR3 DNA: TGTGCCAGCAGCGTAGCTGCGGCAGATGGCTACACCTTC
CDR3 protein: CASSVAAADGYTF

V gene: TRBV6-5
J gene: TRBJ2-5
clone size: few
D gene: TRBD1
CDR3 DNA: TGTGCCAGCAGTTACGGACAGGGGCAAGAGGCCCAGTACTTC
CDR3 protein: CASSYGQGQEAQYF

V gene: TRBV12-3/TRBV12-4
J gene: TRBJ2-7
clone size: few
D gene: TRBD1
CDR3 DNA: TGTGCCAGCAGTGACAGGGAATTCGACGAGCAGTACTTC
CDR3 protein: CASSDREFDEQYF

V gene: TRBV27
J gene: TRBJ2-5
clone size: .
D gene: TRBD2
CDR3 DNA: TGTGCCAGCAGTCCATTGACTAGCGGGGGCAAGACCCAGTACTTC
CDR3 protein: CASSPLTSGGKTQYF

V gene: TRBV20-1
J gene: TRBJ1-5
clone size: .
D gene: .
CDR3 DNA: TGCAGTGCTAGTTGGGGTTTCAATCAGCCCCAGCATTTT
CDR3 protein: CSASWGFNQPQHF

V gene: TRBV5-1
J gene: TRBJ2-7
clone size: many
D gene: TRBD1
CDR3 DNA: TGCGCCAGCAGCTTGGGGCCGACAGGGTCCTACGAGCAGTACTTC
CDR3 protein: CASSLGPTGSYEQYF

V gene: TRBV11-2
J gene: TRBJ2-7
clone size: many
D gene: .
CDR3 DNA: TGTGCCAGCAGCTTCGACAGCTTCTACGAGCAGTACTTC
CDR3 protein: CASSFDSFYEQYF

V gene: TRBV20-1
J gene: TRBJ1-1
clone size: .
D gene: .
CDR3 DNA: TGCAGTGCTTCACCCCCCTTCTTT
CDR3 protein: CSASPPFF

V gene: TRBV11-2
J gene: TRBJ1-1
clone size: .
D gene: .
CDR3 DNA: TGTGCCAGCAGCTTAGGGTGGTTCTCGTTGAACACTGAAGCTTTCTTT
CDR3 protein: CASSLGWFSLNTEAFF

V gene: TRBV10-3
J gene: TRBJ1-5
clone size: many
D gene: .
CDR3 DNA: TGTGCCATCAGGGGAGAAGGACAGAATCAGCCCCAGCATTTT
CDR3 protein: CAIRGEGQNQPQHF

V gene: TRBV11-2
J gene: TRBJ2-5
clone size: .
D gene: TRBD2
CDR3 DNA: TGTGCCAGCAGCTCACTTCGCCCCGGACTAGCGGGGGAGCAAGAGACCCAGTACTTC
CDR3 protein: CASSSLRPGLAGEQETQYF

V gene: TRBV7-8
J gene: TRBJ2-7
clone size: .
D gene: TRBD1
CDR3 DNA: TGTGCCAGCAGCCCCCGACAGGGATACGCACACGAGCAGTACTTC
CDR3 protein: CASSPRQGYAHEQYF

V gene: TRBV6-1
J gene: TRBJ1-2
clone size: .
D gene: .
CDR3 DNA: TGTGCCAGCAGTGAAGCAGGGGGGCGGGATGGCTACACCTTC
CDR3 protein: CASSEAGGRDGYTF

V gene: TRBV5-6
J gene: TRBJ1-2
clone size: .
D gene: TRBD1
CDR3 DNA: TGTGCCAGCAGCTGGGACAGATCCCTAGTCGCCTATGGCTACACCTTC
CDR3 protein: CASSWDRSLVAYGYTF

V gene: TRBV12-3/TRBV12-4
J gene: TRBJ1-6
clone size: many
D gene: TRBD1
CDR3 DNA: TGTGCCAGCAGTTTAGCGGACAGGAGTAATTCACCCCTCCACTTT
CDR3 protein: CASSLADRSNSPLHF

V gene: TRBV20-1
J gene: TRBJ1-5
clone size: many
D gene: TRBD1
CDR3 DNA: TGCAGTGCTAGAGGCAGGGGGTGGGATCAGCCCCAGCATTTT
CDR3 protein: CSARGRGWDQPQHF

V gene: TRBV6-6
J gene: TRBJ2-3
clone size: many
D gene: TRBD2
CDR3 DNA: TGTGCCAGCAGTTACGGAAATCGACTAGCGGGGGGATACACAGATACGCAGTATTTT
CDR3 protein: CASSYGNRLAGGYTDTQYF

V gene: TRBV7-8
J gene: TRBJ1-5
clone size: many
D gene: TRBD1
CDR3 DNA: TGTGCCAGCAGCTCTAAGGGGCAAGCAGGGGGCTTTCAGCCCCAGCATTTT
CDR3 protein: CASSSKGQAGGFQPQHF

V gene: TRBV20-1
J gene: TRBJ1-1
clone size: few
D gene: TRBD1
CDR3 DNA: TGCAGTGCTAGAACAGGGGGTCCTGAAGCTTTCTTT
CDR3 protein: CSARTGGPEAFF

V gene: TRBV6-1
J gene: TRBJ2-7
clone size: .
D gene: .
CDR3 DNA: TGTGCCAGTAGTAGAGAACCACTGTCCGGCGAGCAGTACTTC
CDR3 protein: CASSREPLSGEQYF

V gene: TRBV4-3
J gene: TRBJ1-2
clone size: few
D gene: .
CDR3 DNA: TGCGCCAGCAGCCAATTATCCCCGACTGGGGTCTATGGCTACACCTTC
CDR3 protein: CASSQLSPTGVYGYTF

V gene: TRBV12-3/TRBV12-4
J gene: TRBJ2-2
clone size: .
D gene: .
CDR3 DNA: TGTGCCAGCACCTCGACCATAACGAGGACCGGGGAGCTGTTTTTT
CDR3 protein: CASTSTITRTGELFF

V gene: TRBV20-1
J gene: TRBJ1-5
clone size: few
D gene: .
CDR3 DNA: TGCAGTGCTAGAGGGGCAGCGGCCCAGCCCCAGCATTTT
CDR3 protein: CSARGAAAQPQHF

V gene: TRBV12-3/TRBV12-4
J gene: TRBJ1-5
clone size: few
D gene: .
CDR3 DNA: TGTGCCAGCACCAGACAGGCCAATCAGCCCCAGCATTTT
CDR3 protein: CASTRQANQPQHF

V gene: TRBV6-5
J gene: TRBJ1-2
clone size: many
D gene: .
CDR3 DNA: TGTGCCAGCGACGGGACGGACTATGGCTACACCTTC
CDR3 protein: CASDGTDYGYTF

V gene: TRBV4-1
J gene: TRBJ2-7
clone size: .
D gene: TRBD1
CDR3 DNA: TGCGCCAGCAGCCAGGCCCCCGGGACAGGGTCGCGCGAGCAGTACTTC
CDR3 protein: CASSQAPGTGSREQYF

V gene: TRBV29-1
J gene: TRBJ1-1
clone size: many
D gene: .
CDR3 DNA: TGCAGCCTCAAGCGCCCGGGGACCACTGAAGCTTTCTTT
CDR3 protein: CSLKRPGTTEAFF

V gene: TRBV7-9
J gene: TRBJ1-2
clone size: many
D gene: TRBD1
CDR3 DNA: TGTGCCATCAAGACCGGGACAGGGGGTTATGGCTACACCTTC
CDR3 protein: CAIKTGTGGYGYTF

V gene: TRBV7-8
J gene: TRBJ2-6
clone size: .
D gene: TRBD1
CDR3 DNA: TGTGCCAGCAGCTTTCGGCAGGGGGCAGATGGGGCCAACGTCCTGACTTTC
CDR3 protein: CASSFRQGADGANVLTF

V gene: TRBV6-2/TRBV6-3
J gene: TRBJ1-2
clone size: .
D gene: TRBD1
CDR3 DNA: TGTGCCAGCAGAGGAAAGACAGGGAATCCCTATGGCTACACCTTC
CDR3 protein: CASRGKTGNPYGYTF

V gene: TRBV7-6
J gene: TRBJ1-3
clone size: .
D gene: .
CDR3 DNA: TGTGCCAGCAGCTCCCCCGGGGCGGAGAGCTCTGGAAACACCATATATTTT
CDR3 protein: CASSSPGAESSGNTIYF

V gene: TRBV4-1
J gene: TRBJ2-7
clone size: few
D gene: TRBD2
CDR3 DNA: TGCGCCAGCAGCCAGGTTAGCGGGTCGTACGAGCAGTACTTC
CDR3 protein: CASSQVSGSYEQYF

V gene: TRBV7-3
J gene: TRBJ1-2
clone size: many
D gene: TRBD1
CDR3 DNA: TGTGCCAGCAGCGCACAGGGGACGGGAGTTGGAGGCTACACCTTC
CDR3 protein: CASSAQGTGVGGYTF

V gene: TRBV11-1
J gene: TRBJ1-1
clone size: many
D gene: .
CDR3 DNA: TGTGCCAGCAGCTTATTCCACGACCCGGGGAACACTGAAGCTTTCTTT
CDR3 protein: CASSLFHDPGNTEAFF

V gene: TRBV28
J gene: TRBJ2-7
clone size: many
D gene: TRBD2
CDR3 DNA: TGTGCCAGCAGTCCCCCGGGACTAGTCTACGAGCAGTACTTC
CDR3 protein: CASSPPGLVYEQYF

V gene: TRBV7-2
J gene: TRBJ2-7
clone size: many
D gene: TRBD2
CDR3 DNA: TGTGCCAGCAGCCAAACTAGCGGGGGGACCTACGAGCAGTACTTC
CDR3 protein: CASSQTSGGTYEQYF

V gene: TRBV7-9
J gene: TRBJ2-2
clone size: many
D gene: .
CDR3 DNA: TGTGCCAGCAGCTTCCCCGAAGTTAGGGAGCTGTTTTTT
CDR3 protein: CASSFPEVRELFF

V gene: TRBV2
J gene: TRBJ1-5
clone size: .
D gene: .
CDR3 DNA: TGTGCCAACGGAAAGGGGGGTGGGCAGCCCCAGCATTTT
CDR3 protein: CANGKGGGQPQHF

V gene: TRBV29-1
J gene: TRBJ1-2
clone size: .
D gene: TRBD1
CDR3 DNA: TGCAGCGTTGCTATGGGGACAGGGGGTAGTGGCTACACCTTC
CDR3 protein: CSVAMGTGGSGYTF

V gene: TRBV27
J gene: TRBJ1-5
clone size: many
D gene: TRBD1
CDR3 DNA: TGTGCCAGCAGTGCGTACGGGACAGCCTACAATCAGCCCCAGCATTTT
CDR3 protein: CASSAYGTAYNQPQHF

V gene: TRBV11-2
J gene: TRBJ2-7
clone size: .
D gene: .
CDR3 DNA: TGTGCCAGCAGCTTAGTACCAACCGGGACCTACGAGCAGTACTTC
CDR3 protein: CASSLVPTGTYEQYF

V gene: TRBV15
J gene: TRBJ2-7
clone size: .
D gene: .
CDR3 DNA: TGTGCCACCAGCAAGGACACGCCTCTGAGCGAGCAGTACTTC
CDR3 protein: CATSKDTPLSEQYF

V gene: TRBV9
J gene: TRBJ2-7
clone size: once
D gene: .
CDR3 DNA: TGTGCCAGCAGCGTAGGGGACGGCGACTACGAGCAGTACTTC
CDR3 protein: CASSVGDGDYEQYF

V gene: TRBV4-1
J gene: TRBJ2-7
clone size: many
D gene: TRBD1
CDR3 DNA: TGCGCCAGCAGCCAAGGAAGGACAGGAACCTCCTACGAGCAGTACTTC
CDR3 protein: CASSQGRTGTSYEQYF

V gene: TRBV11-1
J gene: TRBJ2-5
clone size: few
D gene: TRBD1
CDR3 DNA: TGTGCCAGCAGCTCATTAACCGGGACAGGGAAACAAGAGACCCAGTACTTC
CDR3 protein: CASSSLTGTGKQETQYF

V gene: TRBV6-2/TRBV6-3
J gene: TRBJ1-5
clone size: few
D gene: .
CDR3 DNA: TGTGCCAGCAGTCCCTACTATCATAGGGACGGTCAGCCCCAGCATTTT
CDR3 protein: CASSPYYHRDGQPQHF

V gene: TRBV6-1
J gene: TRBJ1-1
clone size: few
D gene: .
CDR3 DNA: TGTGCCAGCAGGACCCCGGGACAAATGAACACTGAAGCTTTCTTT
CDR3 protein: CASRTPGQMNTEAFF